The entry below describes one T cell receptor (beta chain). The CDR3 runs to 13 residues. CDR1 is MNHEY, CDR2 SVGAGI, per germline. The germline V and J ends were trimmed by 0 bases and 5 bases, with 7 bases remaining between them. The sample belongs to a study of blood T cell repertoires in COVID-19. Study at large: Samples taken during acute and convalescent COVID-19 were collected in the United States, Italy and Spain. PBMCs, B-cell-depleted T cells, or T cells were the source of the cDNA or gDNA that made up the material.

Study processing details: It was from reference gene primer amplification that nucleated cell counts were estimated. Assay: immunoSEQ multiplex PCR; the TCRdb copy retains only in-frame clones and omits some. V and J calls and clone size come straight from that table; D and trimming were deduced from the DNA. The sample yields roughly 130,000 clones, roughly nine tenths seen once. Sequenced sample: peripheral blood. The rearrangement uses TRBV6-5 and TRBJ2-5; D possibly corresponds to TRBD2 (5 bases). This TCR derives from a man aged 45 to 65 with active COVID-19. CDR3 DNA sequence: TGTGCCAGCAGTTACTCCCCGGGGGAGACCCAGTACTTC. Its translation is CASSYSPGETQYF.